This entry is about one T cell receptor beta chain. The antigen is not known. In germline, CDR1 is SNHLY, CDR2 FYNNEI. V lost 5 bases and J lost 3, with 17 bases in between. The CDR3 extends over 16 amino acids. The data derive from a study of T cells in Graves' hyperthyroidism and ophthalmopathy. The study's findings and limits: Most thyroid-expanded clonotypes above 0.001 were also found in blood.

Any patient presenting with uncontrolled infection, other autoimmune disease, pregnancy or lactation was left out. TCR beta CDR3 regions were amplified from RNA transcripts. Carried out on the TCR CDR3, a first-round RT-PCR used the HTBI primer set. TCRdb redid the calling of the multiplex PCR reads with MiXCR, one entry per CDR3 protein. The sample yields some 510,000 distinct CDR3 sequences, 40% to 55% seen once. This chain connects TRBV2 to TRBJ1-5, with D tentatively TRBD1 (5 bases). The material sequenced was peripheral blood or thyroid tissue (not recorded which). The TCR was taken from a woman under 30 with Graves' hyperthyroidism. The CDR3 spells CASSLREGTFNQPQHF. The CDR3 DNA follows: TGTGCCAGCAGTTTACGAGAAGGGACCTTCAATCAGCCCCAGCATTTT.